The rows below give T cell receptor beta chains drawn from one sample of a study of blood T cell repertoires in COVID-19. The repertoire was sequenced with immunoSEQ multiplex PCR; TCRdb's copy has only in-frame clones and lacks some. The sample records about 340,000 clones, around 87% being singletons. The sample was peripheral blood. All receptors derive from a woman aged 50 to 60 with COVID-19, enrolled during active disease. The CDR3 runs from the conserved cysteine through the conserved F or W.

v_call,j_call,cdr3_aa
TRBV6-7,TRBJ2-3,CASRSRQVPPDTQYF
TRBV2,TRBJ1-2,CASSRWTSGYTF
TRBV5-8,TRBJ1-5,CASSLEGVPNQPQHF
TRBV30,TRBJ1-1,CAWSVSSSAFF
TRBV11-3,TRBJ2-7,CASSFKSQGSYEQYF
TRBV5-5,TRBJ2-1,CASSRDWISHEQFF
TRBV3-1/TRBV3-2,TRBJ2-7,CASSSRLARHEQYF
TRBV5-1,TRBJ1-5,CASSLEGQQPQHF
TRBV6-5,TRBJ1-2,CASSYQGTNYGYTF
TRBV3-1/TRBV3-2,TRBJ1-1,CASSQEWTGLSMNTEAFF
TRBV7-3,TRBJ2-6,CASSPQGTRSGANVLTF
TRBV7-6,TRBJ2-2,CASSARTSSNTGELFF
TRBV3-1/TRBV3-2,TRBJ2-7,CASSQDRGGSSYEQYF
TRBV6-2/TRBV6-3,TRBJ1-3,CASSPNRGGQGSGNTIYF
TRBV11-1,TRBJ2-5,CASSSEKTQYF
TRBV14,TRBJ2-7,CASSGPTGLAGAGQYF
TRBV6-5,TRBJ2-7,CASSGGTNRFYEQYF
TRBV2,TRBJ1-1,CASTKTGETEAFF
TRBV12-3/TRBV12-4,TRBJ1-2,CASSGDKNYGYTF
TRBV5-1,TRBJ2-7,CASSFRTGEGSYEQYF
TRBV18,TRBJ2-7,CASSPDRAYEQYF
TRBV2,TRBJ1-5,CASSVRSGNQPQHF
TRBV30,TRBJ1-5,CAWSLGGLSNQPQHF
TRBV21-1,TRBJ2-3,CASSKVRGKATDTQYF
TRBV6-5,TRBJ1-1,CASVNLNTEAFF
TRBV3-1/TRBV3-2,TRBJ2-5,CASSRDRGPKRGETQYF
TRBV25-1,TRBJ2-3,CASSRDFLTTDTQYF
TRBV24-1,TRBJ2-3,CATSDFGQARGTDTQYF
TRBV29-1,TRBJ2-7,CSVLTGGGYEQYF
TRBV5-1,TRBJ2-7,CASSPDGTAGYEQYF
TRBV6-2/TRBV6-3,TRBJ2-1,CASSREGSIYNEQFF
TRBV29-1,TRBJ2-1,CSVVWLAGEHEQFF
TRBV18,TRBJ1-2,CASSPVTGTGAFGYTF
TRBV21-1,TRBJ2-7,CASTPGTGNYEQYF
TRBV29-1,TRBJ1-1,CSVVTHTEAFF
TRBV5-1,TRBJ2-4,CASSRGQPENIQYF
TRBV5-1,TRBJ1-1,CASSFLGGSEAFF
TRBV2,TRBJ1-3,CANSGRQAGRGNTIYF
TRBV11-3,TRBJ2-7,CASSTGQSYEQYF
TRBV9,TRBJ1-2,CASSASGQAGYYGYTF
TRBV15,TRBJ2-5,CATSRGTSGPETQYF
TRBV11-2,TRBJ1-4,CASSPMTDATNEKLFF
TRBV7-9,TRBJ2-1,CASSLRGTSGSSYNEQFF
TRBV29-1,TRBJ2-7,CSARDKRLNEQYF
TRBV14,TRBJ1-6,CASSQRTGFGSPLHF
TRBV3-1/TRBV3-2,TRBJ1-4,CASSQAGNNEKLFF
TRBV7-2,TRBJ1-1,CASSLVLPRTEAFF
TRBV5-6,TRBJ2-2,CASSEGLAAALFF
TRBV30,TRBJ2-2,CAWSTGNTGELFF
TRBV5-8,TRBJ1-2,CASSLAKTATEGYTF
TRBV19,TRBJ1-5,CASSIAGNQPQHF
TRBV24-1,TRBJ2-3,CATSDSRLAGRTDTQYF